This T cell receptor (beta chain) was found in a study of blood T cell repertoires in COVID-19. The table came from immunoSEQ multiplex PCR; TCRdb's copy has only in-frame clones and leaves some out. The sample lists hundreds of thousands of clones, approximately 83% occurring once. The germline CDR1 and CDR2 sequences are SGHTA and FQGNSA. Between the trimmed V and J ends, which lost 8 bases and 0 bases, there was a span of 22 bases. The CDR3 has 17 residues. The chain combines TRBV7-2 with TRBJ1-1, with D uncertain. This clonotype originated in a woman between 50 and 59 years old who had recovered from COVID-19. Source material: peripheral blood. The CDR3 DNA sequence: TGTGCCAGCCGACCCAACGCGGTCCTCACGATGAACACTGAAGCTTTCTTT. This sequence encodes CASRPNAVLTMNTEAFF.